This entry lists 30 T cell receptor beta chains sequenced from one sample in a study of T cell responses to AZD1222 COVID-19 vaccine. Clones were sequenced by immunoSEQ multiplex PCR, and TCRdb holds only the in-frame ones, with some missing. The repertoire consists of 130,000 or so clones, with 75% to 95% occurring once and the leading ten covering 6.5% to 8.5%. This material consisted of peripheral blood, taken on day 0 of AZD1222 vaccination. These receptors all stem from an adult in good health.

The chain couples TRBV12-2 to TRBJ2-7. TRBV12-2 is an annotated pseudogene. There are 14 residues in the CDR3. The CDR3 reads CASRLAPKIDGQYF. The CDR3 DNA reads as TGTGCAAGTCGCTTAGCCCCGAAGATTGATGGGCAGTACTTC.

The V gene is TRBV19, the J gene TRBJ2-1, with TRBD1 identical over 8 bases. The CDR3 runs to 14 residues. V gave up 6 bases and J gave up 10 bases; unmatched junction bases: 11. Germline V CDR1 and CDR2: LNHDA, SQIVND (reference sequence). This CDR3 reads CASRVGTGSNEQFF. As DNA, the CDR3 is TGTGCCAGTAGAGTGGGGACAGGTTCGAACGAGCAGTTCTTC.

The chain employs TRBV6-5 and TRBJ2-5, with 12 bases that match TRBD2. The ends lost 7 bases at V and 5 bases at J; junction bases unmatched: 8. Germline CDR1 and CDR2: MNHEY and SVGAGI. The CDR3 is made up of 15 amino acids. CDR3 protein: CASNLAGGHGETQYF. CDR3 DNA sequence: TGTGCCAGCAATCTAGCGGGGGGGCATGGGGAGACCCAGTACTTC.

V usage is TRBV6-4 and J usage is TRBJ1-2; no reliable D call. The CDR3 is 10 residues long. Germline CDR1 and CDR2: MRHNA and SNTAGT. V shed 10 bases and J shed 4 bases, with 7 bases lying between them. The DNA for the CDR3 is TGTGCCACCCTCCCCTATGGCTACACCTTC. Amino acid sequence: CATLPYGYTF.

This clone was seen only a few times. This chain uses TRBV30 with TRBJ2-7; 11 positions match TRBD1. This CDR3 is 11 amino acids long. V dropped 7 bases and J dropped 6; count of bases not matched to a gene: 2. Germline values: CDR1 GTSNPN, CDR2 SVGIG (reference sequence). The CDR3 sequence: CASDRGLEQYF. The CDR3 bases are TGTGCCTCGGACAGGGGGCTCGAGCAGTACTTC.

Remarks on this clone: One end of the junction does not line up with germline, which may come from a read error. The V call is TRBV7-7, the J call TRBJ1-3; D possibly corresponds to TRBD1 (5 bases). In germline, CDR1 is SSHAT, CDR2 FNYEAQ (reference sequence). The CDR3 covers 14 residues. CDR3 amino acids: CASSLEGSGNTIYF. DNA for the CDR3: TGTGCTAGCAGCTTGGAGGGGTCTGGAAACACCATATATTTT.

In its sample, this clone was seen once. The J gene is TRBJ1-1, the V gene TRBV18; possible D gene TRBD1, 5 bases. V was clipped by 4 bases and J by 1 base, with 13 bases between them. The CDR3 covers 15 residues. Looked up from germline, CDR1 is KGHSH and CDR2 is LQKENI. CDR3 nucleotide sequence: TGTGCCAGCTCACGGAGCGCCGGACAGAACACTGAAGCTTTCTTT. This sequence encodes CASSRSAGQNTEAFF.

The chain joins TRBV9 to TRBJ2-1, with 9 bases lining up with TRBD2. Trimming at V came to 4 bases and at J to 3 bases, leaving 8 bases not matched to a gene. The CDR3 runs 16 residues. Looked up from germline, CDR1 is SGDLS and CDR2 is YYNGEE. The CDR3 DNA is TGTGCCAGCAGCTCGCGCGGGGGGGCGAGCTACAATGAGCAGTTCTTC. It is translated as CASSSRGGASYNEQFF.

J is TRBJ2-2 and V is TRBV19; D ambiguous. The V and J ends lost 1 base and 3 bases respectively, with 6 bases between them. Germline CDR1 LNHDA, CDR2 SQIVND (reference sequence). CDR3 length equals 14 residues. The CDR3 DNA reads TGTGCCAGTAGTATAGGCTTCTACACCGGGGAGCTGTTTTTT. This encodes CASSIGFYTGELFF.

This clone was seen just once. The chain has TRBV2 and TRBJ1-4; the match to TRBD1 covers 11 bases. The junction had 1 base not matched to a gene; V was cut back by 6 bases and J by 7 bases. CDR1 is SNHLY and CDR2 is FYNNEI in the germline V gene. The CDR3 spans 13 residues. The CDR3 loop is CASSGTGGEKLFF. The CDR3 nucleotides read TGTGCCAGCAGCGGGACAGGGGGTGAAAAACTGTTTTTT.

The gene calls are TRBV7-9 and TRBJ2-6; no reliable D call. Trimming shortened V by 5 bases and J by 0 bases, and 11 bases separated the two germline ends. This CDR3 spans 16 amino acids. Germline loops: CDR1 SEHNR, CDR2 FQNEAQ (reference sequence). The DNA of the CDR3 is TGTGCCAGCAGCCGAAGGGCAGCCTCTGGGGCCAACGTCCTGACTTTC. Translating gives CASSRRAASGANVLTF.

V and J are TRBV27 and TRBJ1-2; 7 bases line up with TRBD1. V dropped 3 bases and J dropped 4; count of bases not matched to a gene: 14. The CDR3 spans 17 residues. The V gene's germline CDR1 is MNHEY and CDR2 SMNVEV (reference sequence). CDR3: CASSFRPGTEAGYGYTF. The DNA for the CDR3 is TGTGCCAGCAGTTTTAGGCCGGGGACAGAGGCGGGCTATGGCTACACCTTC.

The table lists this clone with a few counts. This chain joins TRBV6-2 or TRBV6-3 and TRBJ1-1, with a weak D call TRBD1 (5 bases). CDR1 MNHEY and CDR2 SVGEGT come from the germline V gene. This CDR3 comprises 15 residues. V was clipped by 5 bases and J by 0 bases, with 13 bases between them. CDR3 amino acids: CASSGLRVVNTEAFF. The CDR3 DNA follows: TGTGCCAGCAGTGGACTCAGGGTTGTGAACACTGAAGCTTTCTTT.

This clone came up once. V is TRBV5-1 and J is TRBJ1-6, with a tentative D call TRBD1 (5 bases). There are 16 residues in the CDR3. V was shortened by 0 bases and J by 9 bases, with 16 bases between the two germline ends. Germline V gene data show CDR1 as SGHRS and CDR2 as YFSETQ. CDR3 sequence reads: CASSLDGGKIGSPLHF. The CDR3 nucleotides read TGCGCCAGCAGCTTGGATGGGGGGAAGATTGGTTCACCCCTCCACTTT.

This sequence joins TRBV28 and TRBJ1-5; TRBD1 matches at 7 bases. The trim removed 6 bases at V and 2 bases at J, leaving 4 bases unmatched. In germline, CDR1 is MDHEN, CDR2 SYDVKM. This CDR3 has 14 amino acids. The CDR3: CASRAGTGNQPQHF. The CDR3 nucleotides are TGTGCCAGCAGGGCCGGGACAGGCAATCAGCCCCAGCATTTT.

This clone occurred a few times. This chain uses TRBV2 with TRBJ2-3; weak D call: TRBD1 (5 bases). CDR3 size: 17 residues. V was pared by 0 bases and J by 1 base, with 14 bases between. Per the germline V gene, CDR1 is SNHLY and CDR2 is FYNNEI. The CDR3 region is CASSEAWGSEGTDTQYF. Here the CDR3 DNA reads TGTGCCAGCAGTGAAGCTTGGGGCAGTGAGGGCACAGATACGCAGTATTTT.

This sequence joins TRBV4-3 and TRBJ1-5; no clear D gene. In germline, CDR1 is LGHNA, CDR2 YSLEER. The length of the CDR3 is 15 residues. V was pared by 0 bases and J by 6 bases, with 12 bases between. The CDR3 protein is CASSQEGLPGQPQHF. Here the CDR3 DNA reads TGCGCCAGCAGCCAAGAGGGCCTGCCCGGTCAGCCCCAGCATTTT.

CDR3 region: CASSQVLDRDNEQFF. The CDR3 DNA reads TGCGCCAGCAGCCAAGTCCTCGACAGGGACAATGAGCAGTTCTTC. The chain employs TRBV4-3 and TRBJ2-1; 7 bases map to TRBD1. CDR1 and CDR2 from the germline V gene are LGHNA and YSLEER. This CDR3 spans 15 amino acids. Trimming removed 1 base from V and 5 bases from J; junction bases left unmatched: 5.

The J gene is TRBJ2-7, the V gene TRBV7-9; unclear D gene. The length of the CDR3 is 14 residues. CDR1 is SEHNR and CDR2 is FQNEAQ in the germline V gene (reference sequence). Trimming took off 2 bases at V and 3 bases at J, with 11 bases between the two ends. The CDR3 DNA sequence: TGTGCCAGCAGCTTACGAGAGAATAACTACGAGCAGTACTTC. Amino acids: CASSLRENNYEQYF.

The chain recombines TRBV2 with TRBJ1-2, with D possibly matching TRBD1 (6 bases). The CDR3 spans 13 residues. Germline lookup yields CDR1 SNHLY and CDR2 FYNNEI. V lost 7 bases and J 6 bases, leaving 15 bases between the germline ends. CDR3 sequence: CASNWRGVDGYTF. CDR3 nucleotides: TGTGCCAGCAATTGGAGGGGGGTTGATGGCTACACCTTC.

The chain is built from TRBV6-4 and TRBJ2-3; 10 bases map to TRBD2. The CDR3 consists of 15 residues. The germline V gene has CDR1 MRHNA and CDR2 SNTAGT. The J segment lost 4 bases and the V segment lost 2 bases, leaving 3 bases of the junction unmatched. The CDR3: CASSDLAGAPDTQYF. DNA of the CDR3: TGTGCCAGCAGTGACCTAGCGGGAGCCCCAGATACGCAGTATTTT.

A single count supports this clone. The chain carries TRBV2 and TRBJ2-5; possibly TRBD2 for D (7 bases). Germline V gene data show CDR1 as SNHLY and CDR2 as FYNNEI. The CDR3 is made up of 16 amino acids. Deletions cut 2 bases from V and 1 base from J, with 14 bases between. Here the CDR3 reads CASSELGGGLQETQYF. The CDR3 bases are TGTGCCAGCAGTGAACTGGGCGGGGGCCTCCAAGAGACCCAGTACTTC.

The chain uses TRBV7-3 and TRBJ2-7, with 9 bases lining up with TRBD2. Per germline, CDR1 SGHTA and CDR2 FQGTGA. This CDR3 has 17 amino acids. After removal of 1 base from V and 3 bases from J, the junction contained 10 bases not matched to a gene. The CDR3 here is CASSLKVRGSGGYEQYF. In DNA, the CDR3 is TGTGCCAGCAGCTTAAAGGTCCGCGGTAGCGGGGGCTACGAGCAGTACTTC.

The gene calls are TRBV20-1 and TRBJ2-5, with 7 bases identical to TRBD2. The germline CDR1 and CDR2 sequences are DFQATT and SNEGSKA (reference sequence). The CDR3 is made up of 15 amino acids. The J segment lost 2 bases and the V segment lost 3 bases, leaving 9 bases of the junction unmatched. The CDR3 DNA is TGCAGTGCTAGTACAGTGGGGGGGAGGCAAGAGACCCAGTACTTC. Translating gives CSASTVGGRQETQYF.

This clone was recorded once. The rearrangement joins TRBV30 to TRBJ2-1; tentatively, D is TRBD2 (5 bases). Germline CDR1 and CDR2: GTSNPN and SVGIG (reference sequence). V dropped 0 bases and J dropped 7 bases, with 16 bases sitting between them. The CDR3 is 15 residues long. The CDR3 protein is CAWSVPSGVWNEQFF. The DNA of the CDR3 is TGTGCCTGGAGTGTGCCCAGCGGTGTTTGGAATGAGCAGTTCTTC.

This chain's CDR3 is CASSGGQFRSTDTQYF. CDR3 bases: TGTGCCAGCAGTGGCGGACAGTTTCGAAGCACAGATACGCAGTATTTT. The V and J genes are TRBV6-1 and TRBJ2-3; a possible D gene is TRBD1 (6 bases). The CDR3 length is 16 residues. CDR1 and CDR2 (germline): MNHNS, SASEGT. The V gene lost 4 bases and the J gene lost 0 bases, with 14 bases spanning the gap.

The rearrangement joins TRBV7-9 to TRBJ1-3; weak D call: TRBD1 (5 bases). V gave up 5 bases and J gave up 4 bases, with 12 bases separating them. CDR1 and CDR2 (germline): SEHNR, FQNEAQ (reference sequence). There are 14 residues in the CDR3. CDR3 sequence: CASSQGTPGNTIYF. In nucleotides, the CDR3 is TGTGCCAGCAGCCAAGGGACCCCCGGAAACACCATATATTTT.

The rearrangement joins TRBV27 to TRBJ1-4; 7 nucleotides align to TRBD1. This CDR3 comprises 16 residues. The J segment lost 4 bases and the V segment lost 6 bases, leaving 11 bases of the junction unmatched. Germline V gene lookup returns CDR1 MNHEY and CDR2 SMNVEV (reference sequence). The CDR3, as DNA: TGTGCCAGCAGGCCTTGGGAGACAGGGAATAATGAAAAACTGTTTTTT. This translates into CASRPWETGNNEKLFF.

The chain couples TRBV7-2 to TRBJ1-4; TRBD1 might be the D (5 bases). V lost 5 bases and J lost 4, with 11 bases in between. Germline-derived CDR1 and CDR2 are SGHTA and FQGNSA. CDR3 size: 14 residues. CDR3 bases: TGTGCCAGCAGCGATCGGGGGTTTAATGAAAAACTGTTTTTT. Protein: CASSDRGFNEKLFF.

This clone has a single count. V is TRBV4-3 and J is TRBJ1-5; the D is unclear. Germline V gives CDR1 LGHNA, CDR2 YSLEER. V dropped 0 bases and J dropped 5 bases, with 11 bases sitting between them. CDR3 length: 15 residues. In nucleotides, the CDR3 is TGCGCCAGCAGCCAAGATAGTGGTTTATATCAGCCCCAGCATTTT. Its protein is CASSQDSGLYQPQHF.